This passage covers 7 T cell receptor beta chains from one sample sequenced in a study of blood T cell repertoires in COVID-19. Profiled with immunoSEQ multiplex PCR; TCRdb holds only in-frame clones, not every one. Of 200,000 to 250,000 clones detected, around 82% appear once; the ten largest clones hold about 13%. Material: peripheral blood. The source is a human donor in a cohort sampled during active COVID-19.

This clone was counted only a few times. The chain links TRBV7-3 to TRBJ1-1; D is undetermined. Trimming removed 2 bases at V and 2 bases at J, with 9 bases between. Germline V gene lookup returns CDR1 SGHTA and CDR2 FQGTGA. CDR3 length: 14 residues. CDR3 amino acids: CASSLSGKNTEAFF. The CDR3 coding sequence is TGTGCCAGCAGCTTATCCGGGAAAAACACTGAAGCTTTCTTT.

This rearrangement joins TRBV4-1 to TRBJ2-4; D gene uncertain. The CDR3 is made up of 16 amino acids. In germline, CDR1 is MGHRA, CDR2 YSYEKL. V was clipped by 1 base and J by 0 bases, with 10 bases between them. CDR3 loop: CASSQVRVLAKNIQYF. CDR3 coding DNA: TGCGCCAGCAGCCAAGTACGGGTCCTAGCCAAAAACATTCAGTACTTC.

The chain couples TRBV24-1 to TRBJ1-2, with a weak D call TRBD1 (6 bases). With 3 bases removed from V and 4 bases from J, the gap between germline ends came to 20 bases. Germline V gene lookup returns CDR1 KGHDR and CDR2 SFDVKD. The CDR3 has 17 residues. The CDR3 is CATSDPTKGQYPYGYTF. CDR3 DNA: TGTGCCACCAGTGATCCGACCAAGGGACAATATCCCTATGGCTACACCTTC.

This clone was observed many times. Its ends do not fully match the called genes, so a read error is possible. This chain joins TRBV15 and TRBJ1-1, with a tentative D call TRBD1 (6 bases). Germline lookup yields CDR1 LNHNV and CDR2 YYDKDF (reference sequence). This CDR3 contains 15 residues. The DNA for the CDR3 is TGTGCCACCAGCCGAGAGGGGGGTCAGAACACTGAAGCTTTCTTT. As protein: CATSREGGQNTEAFF.

The V call is TRBV5-5, the J call TRBJ1-5; D is uncertain. CDR3 length: 14 amino acids. V shed 5 bases and J shed 5 bases, with 14 bases lying between them. Germline V CDR1 and CDR2: SGHKS, YYEKEE (reference sequence). The chain's CDR3 is CASRAVMVDQPQHF. The CDR3 DNA reads TGTGCCAGCAGGGCTGTTATGGTGGATCAGCCCCAGCATTTT. The full variable domain, in which reference TRBV5-5 and TRBJ1-5 provide the parts outside the CDR3, is DAGVTQSPTHLIKTRGQQVTLRCSPISGHKSVSWYQQVLGQGPQFIFQYYEKEERGRGNFPDRFSARQFPNYSSELNVNALLLGDSALYLCASRAVMVDQPQHFGDGTRLSIL.

The gene calls are TRBV6-5 and TRBJ2-7; tentatively, D is TRBD1 (5 bases). The germline CDR1 and CDR2 sequences are MNHEY and SVGAGI. Trimming shortened V by 6 bases and J by 2 bases, and 11 bases separated the two germline ends. CDR3 length: 13 amino acids. The CDR3 DNA reads TGTGCCAGCAGCAGGGAAGCCCCCTACGAGCAGTACTTC. Residues: CASSREAPYEQYF.

The chain couples TRBV5-1 to TRBJ2-7; 7 nucleotides line up with TRBD1. This CDR3 spans 13 amino acids. V trimming: 4 bases; J trimming: 5 bases; junction bases outside the gene matches: 6. The germline V gene has CDR1 SGHRS and CDR2 YFSETQ. The CDR3 sequence: CASSTLTGDEQYF. The CDR3 DNA follows: TGCGCCAGCAGCACCCTAACAGGGGACGAGCAGTACTTC.